A single sample gave rise to the 31 T cell receptor beta chains below, sequenced in a study of Ad26.COV2.S vaccination and SARS-CoV-2 variants. The sample's treatment: some 20 received Ad26.COV2.S at low or high dose, single or two shots; roughly 5 received placebo; per-sample allocation not given. It was on day 63 after the first vaccine or placebo injection that samples were taken. TCRdb's copy holds only in-frame clones and misses some; the assay was immunoSEQ multiplex PCR. Of approximately 500,000 clones in the sample, 87% were seen once. This specimen consisted of peripheral blood, obtained in a trial of Ad26.COV2.S vaccine versus placebo. The receptor set was obtained from a person aged 18-65 years who received the Ad26.COV2.S COVID-19 vaccine or a placebo.

In the case of this clone: This specimen includes other DNA sequences encoding the same CDR3. The rearrangement links TRBV30 to TRBJ2-1; maybe TRBD2 (6 bases). Germline V gene sequence: CDR1 GTSNPN, CDR2 SVGIG (reference sequence). The CDR3 runs 15 residues. V lost 0 bases and J lost 0, with 9 bases in between. This chain's CDR3 is CAWSVGGSSYNEQFF. The CDR3, as DNA: TGTGCCTGGAGTGTTGGGGGGAGCTCCTACAATGAGCAGTTCTTC.

The gene calls are TRBV10-3 and TRBJ1-6, with TRBD1 matching 8 bases. Germline-derived CDR1 and CDR2 are ENHRY and SYGVKD. The J segment lost 9 bases and the V segment lost 3 bases, leaving 4 bases of the junction unmatched. The CDR3 is 14 residues long. CDR3 nucleotides: TGTGCCATCAGTGATTCTGACAGGGGTTCACCCCTCCACTTT. This codes for CAISDSDRGSPLHF.

This chain joins TRBV6-5 and TRBJ2-2; 9 bases map to TRBD1. V gave up 4 bases and J gave up 7 bases; unmatched junction bases: 7. The CDR3 consists of 15 residues. CDR1 is MNHEY and CDR2 is SVGAGI in the germline V gene. The CDR3 sequence is CASSSSQGASGELFF. For the CDR3, the DNA is TGTGCCAGCAGTTCCTCACAGGGGGCAAGCGGGGAGCTGTTTTTT.

V gene TRBV7-2 combines with J gene TRBJ1-2, with D perhaps TRBD1 (6 bases). Germline lookup yields CDR1 SGHTA and CDR2 FQGNSA. CDR3 length: 14 amino acids. Trimming took off 5 bases at V and 8 bases at J, with 18 bases between the two ends. The CDR3 DNA reads as TGTGCCAGCAGCCCCGAGCCGGGGGCGGGAGGCTACACCTTC. As protein: CASSPEPGAGGYTF.

The genes are TRBV12-3 or TRBV12-4 and TRBJ1-5; D remains ambiguous. V was trimmed by 5 bases and J by 3 bases, leaving 8 bases between them. The CDR3 length is 13 residues. CDR3 protein: CASSVVDNQPQHF. CDR3 nucleotides: TGTGCCAGCAGTGTCGTCGACAATCAGCCCCAGCATTTT.

J is TRBJ1-3 and V is TRBV9; 9 bases align to TRBD1. Germline V gene lookup returns CDR1 SGDLS and CDR2 YYNGEE. The CDR3 loop spans 14 amino acids. Unmatched junction bases numbered 2, after V lost 4 bases and J lost 3 bases. Here the CDR3 reads CASSSGQGGNTIYF. DNA of the CDR3: TGTGCCAGCAGCTCGGGACAGGGTGGAAACACCATATATTTT.

V is TRBV28 and J is TRBJ1-5; D ambiguous. V was trimmed by 7 bases and J by 7 bases, leaving 23 bases between them. This CDR3 comprises 16 residues. Germline V gene data show CDR1 as MDHEN and CDR2 as SYDVKM. As DNA, the CDR3 is TGTGCCAGCACGACCTGGGTTCGTAAGGCTATACAGCCCCAGCATTTT. Translated: CASTTWVRKAIQPQHF.

The chain has TRBV19 and TRBJ2-7, with 8 bases fitting TRBD1. CDR1 is LNHDA and CDR2 is SQIVND in the germline V gene (reference sequence). The CDR3 totals 15 residues. The V segment lost 5 bases and the J segment 7 bases; nucleotides outside the gene matches: 13. CDR3 in DNA: TGTGCCAGTAGTCCCGACAGGGGAGCAAAATGGGAGCAGTACTTC. It yields the protein CASSPDRGAKWEQYF.

The rearrangement links TRBV29-1 to TRBJ1-2, with D perhaps TRBD1 (6 bases). V was trimmed by 7 bases and J by 6 bases, leaving 15 bases between them. The CDR3 sequence is 12 residues long. Germline CDR1 and CDR2: SQVTM and ANQGSEA. In nucleotides, the CDR3 is TGCAGCGCGATGGGGGGCCTGGATGGCTACACCTTC. It is translated as CSAMGGLDGYTF.

V is TRBV12-3 or TRBV12-4 and J is TRBJ1-2; perhaps TRBD1 as D (6 bases). Trimming took off 7 bases at V and 8 bases at J, with 17 bases between the two ends. CDR3 length: 13 amino acids. The CDR3 loop reads CASTHGGGRGYTF. In nucleotides, the CDR3 is TGTGCCAGCACCCATGGGGGGGGGCGCGGCTACACCTTC.

The count of this clone is one. The junction does not match germline at one end; this may be a read error. The chain recombines TRBV10-1 with TRBJ1-5; D may be TRBD1 (6 bases). The CDR3 is 16 residues long. Per germline, CDR1 WNHNN and CDR2 SYGVQD (reference sequence). This CDR3 is CAGRRGGKKSNQPQHF. The CDR3 region has the DNA TGCGCCGGCAGACGAGGGGGGAAGAAGAGCAATCAGCCCCAGCATTTT.

V is TRBV6-5 and J is TRBJ1-3, with 7 positions matching TRBD1. This CDR3 has 15 residues. V lost 5 bases to trimming and J lost 9 bases; unmatched junction nucleotides: 13. In germline, CDR1 is MNHEY, CDR2 SVGAGI. CDR3 nucleotides: TGTGCCAGCAGTCCAGGGGGGACCGCCCGGGGCACCATATATTTT. Translating gives CASSPGGTARGTIYF.

Concerning this clone itself: The same CDR3 also results from other DNA sequences found in this sample. V usage is TRBV7-2 and J usage is TRBJ2-2, with D tentatively TRBD1 (5 bases). Trimming left V 3 bases short and J 1 base short, with 6 bases between. The germline V gene encodes CDR1 SGHTA and CDR2 FQGNSA. The CDR3 is made up of 14 amino acids. As DNA, the CDR3 is TGTGCCAGCAGCTTGGGGCGGAACACCGGGGAGCTGTTTTTT. Translated, it gives CASSLGRNTGELFF.

The chain combines TRBV5-8 with TRBJ1-2, with a possible D match to TRBD1 (5 bases). This CDR3 has 15 amino acids. V was cut by 4 bases and J by 0 bases, with 13 bases left in between. Germline CDR1 and CDR2: SGHTS and YDEGEE. Written as DNA, the CDR3 is TGTGCCAGCAGCCAGGGATCGTCTCCTAACTATGGCTACACCTTC. Protein product: CASSQGSSPNYGYTF.

The chain uses TRBV5-1 and TRBJ2-2; TRBD1 aligns across 12 bases. The CDR3 covers 18 residues. Looked up from germline, CDR1 is SGHRS and CDR2 is YFSETQ. Losses at the gene ends were 0 bases for V and 4 bases for J; bases not matched to a gene: 7. The CDR3 region is CASSLDGTGGAGTGELFF. In DNA form, the CDR3 reads TGCGCCAGCAGCTTGGATGGGACAGGGGGCGCGGGCACCGGGGAGCTGTTTTTT.

J is TRBJ2-7 and V is TRBV12-2; TRBD1 was called by the table and not checked on the DNA. TRBV12-2 is tagged as a pseudogene. The CDR3 extends over 14 amino acids. The CDR3, as DNA: TGTGCAAGTCGCTTAGACAGGGCCCCCTACGAGCAGTACTTC. The encoded protein is CASRLDRAPYEQYF.

The chain combines TRBV7-9 with TRBJ1-2, with no clear D. Per the germline V gene, CDR1 is SEHNR and CDR2 is FQNEAQ (reference sequence). Trimming cost V 2 bases and J 1 base, with 8 bases left between them. This CDR3 has 14 residues. The CDR3 sequence: CASSLYGSNYGYTF. The CDR3 region has the DNA TGTGCCAGCAGCTTATACGGCAGTAACTATGGCTACACCTTC.

Written as DNA, the CDR3 is TGCGCCACCCGAGGGACTCTAACGAACACCGGGGAGCTGTTTTTT. Amino acid sequence: CATRGTLTNTGELFF. J is TRBJ2-2 and V is TRBV5-1, with D maybe TRBD2 (6 bases). The germline V and J ends were trimmed by 9 bases and 0 bases, with 15 bases remaining between them. The CDR3 sequence is 15 residues long. Germline V gene data show CDR1 as SGHRS and CDR2 as YFSETQ.

V gene TRBV4-3 combines with J gene TRBJ1-5, with 10 bases identical to TRBD1. CDR3 length: 14 residues. Trimming took 3 bases from V and 8 from J; bases not matched to a gene: 4. Germline CDR1 and CDR2: LGHNA and YSLEER. The CDR3 reads CASSQTGGAKPQHF. CDR3 nucleotide sequence: TGCGCCAGCAGCCAGACAGGGGGCGCGAAGCCCCAGCATTTT.

V and J are TRBV7-2 and TRBJ1-1; TRBD1 is a possible D gene (5 bases). This CDR3 has 14 residues. Germline CDR1 is SGHTA and CDR2 is FQGNSA. The ends were cut back, 2 bases at V and 8 bases at J, with 15 bases in the middle. In nucleotides, the CDR3 is TGTGCCAGCAGCTTAAATCCCGGGACCGCGGAAGCTTTCTTT. Protein: CASSLNPGTAEAFF. Based on the CDR3 plus reference TRBV7-2 and TRBJ1-1, the full variable domain is GAGVSQSPSNKVTEKGKDVELRCDPISGHTALYWYRQSLGQGLEFLIYFQGNSAPDKSGLPSDRFSAERTGGSVSTLTIQRTQQEDSAVYLCASSLNPGTAEAFFGQGTRLTVV.

V gene TRBV5-4 combines with J gene TRBJ1-1; 9 bases map to TRBD1. V shed 3 bases and J 7 bases; nucleotides not matched to a gene: 13. The CDR3 covers 16 residues. Germline V lookup: CDR1 SGHNT, CDR2 YYREEE (reference sequence). The CDR3 DNA reads TGTGCCAGCAGCTCTTACCGAGCCGGGACAGGGATTGAAGCTTTCTTT. Translation gives CASSSYRAGTGIEAFF.

The chain recombines TRBV6-5 with TRBJ1-2, with D perhaps matching TRBD1 (5 bases). Trimming pared 0 bases from V and 6 bases from J, leaving 14 bases between. CDR3 length: 15 residues. CDR1 MNHEY and CDR2 SVGAGI come from the germline V gene. CDR3 region: CASSYSRGAVNGYTF. The DNA for the CDR3 is TGTGCCAGCAGTTACTCCCGCGGGGCAGTTAATGGCTACACCTTC.

The V and J genes are TRBV7-9 and TRBJ1-2; D is perhaps TRBD1 (5 bases). CDR1 is SEHNR and CDR2 is FQNEAQ in the germline V gene (reference sequence). V lost 4 bases and J lost 4, with 10 bases in between. This CDR3 contains 13 residues. CDR3 DNA sequence: TGTGCCAGCAGCTGGGGAGGGGCCTATGGCTACACCTTC. This codes for CASSWGGAYGYTF.

The rearrangement links TRBV7-8 to TRBJ2-7; TRBD2 agrees at 7 bases. Per germline, CDR1 SGHVS and CDR2 FQNEAQ. After removal of 6 bases from V and 6 bases from J, the junction contained 11 bases not matched to a gene. The CDR3 is 14 residues long. CDR3 nucleotide sequence: TGTGCCAGCAGGACCCCGGGACTAACCCTCGAGCAGTACTTC. Amino acids: CASRTPGLTLEQYF.

This chain connects TRBV5-4 to TRBJ2-7; the D is unclear. The V and J ends lost 3 bases and 5 bases respectively, with 12 bases between them. Germline values: CDR1 SGHNT, CDR2 YYREEE (reference sequence). There are 13 residues in the CDR3. In nucleotides, the CDR3 is TGTGCCAGCAGCTCCGTGGGCTTCAACGAGCAGTACTTC. Its translation is CASSSVGFNEQYF. Looking up the rest from reference TRBV5-4 and TRBJ2-7 gives the full variable domain: ETGVTQSPTHLIKTRGQQVTLRCSSQSGHNTVSWYQQALGQGPQFIFQYYREEENGRGNFPPRFSGLQFPNYSSELNVNALELDDSALYLCASSSVGFNEQYFGPGTRLTVT.

The V call is TRBV7-9, the J call TRBJ2-7, with D hard to call. Trimming shortened V by 5 bases and J by 3 bases, and 17 bases separated the two germline ends. The V gene's germline CDR1 is SEHNR and CDR2 FQNEAQ (reference sequence). The CDR3 covers 15 residues. CDR3 nucleotides: TGTGCCAGCAGCCCGCGAGTTGGAATGGGCTACGAGCAGTACTTC. It encodes CASSPRVGMGYEQYF.

This clone appeared a few times. The rearrangement uses TRBV25-1 and TRBJ1-1; D gene uncertain. The CDR3 has 14 residues. The germline V gene encodes CDR1 MGHDK and CDR2 SYGVNS. With 3 bases removed from V and 2 bases from J, the gap between germline ends came to 10 bases. CDR3 protein: CASSDPGINTEAFF. The CDR3 region has the DNA TGTGCCAGCAGTGATCCGGGGATAAACACTGAAGCTTTCTTT. Supplemented by reference TRBV25-1 and TRBJ1-1, the full variable domain reads EADIYQTPRYLVIGTGKKITLECSQTMGHDKMYWYQQDPGMELHLIHYSYGVNSTEKGDLSSESTVSRIRTEHFPLTLESARPSHTSQYLCASSDPGINTEAFFGQGTRLTVV.

Points on this clone: This sample also contains other DNA sequences that code for the same CDR3. This chain links TRBV5-1 with TRBJ2-7, with D possibly being TRBD1 or TRBD2 (5 bases each). Germline CDR1 SGHRS, CDR2 YFSETQ. The V gene lost 1 base and the J gene lost 4 bases, with 9 bases spanning the gap. The CDR3 consists of 13 residues. CDR3 sequence (DNA): TGCGCCAGCAGCTTGTTGGGGGATTACGAGCAGTACTTC. Protein product: CASSLLGDYEQYF.

This clone was counted between two and nine times. The gene calls are TRBV2 and TRBJ2-7, with D possibly TRBD1 on 6 matching bases. Germline CDR1 and CDR2: SNHLY and FYNNEI. Trimming took 8 bases from V and 2 from J, leaving 16 bases between them. CDR3 length equals 14 residues. The CDR3 coding sequence is TGTGCCAGCCGCCCCGGGACACCTACCTACGAGCAGTACTTC. Its translation is CASRPGTPTYEQYF.

V usage is TRBV9 and J usage is TRBJ1-1; the D gene is possibly TRBD1 (6 bases). The CDR3 has 16 amino acids. Germline CDR1 and CDR2: SGDLS and YYNGEE. Trimming removed 4 bases at V and 4 bases at J, with 20 bases between. In nucleotides, the CDR3 is TGTGCCAGCAGCCCCCTCTTCTTGGGGGCGGGCACTGAAGCTTTCTTT. It encodes CASSPLFLGAGTEAFF.

The V gene is TRBV27, the J gene TRBJ2-7; D call uncertain. The germline V gene encodes CDR1 MNHEY and CDR2 SMNVEV (reference sequence). The CDR3 has 13 amino acids. V shed 4 bases and J shed 7 bases, with 14 bases lying between them. The CDR3 region is CASSSGSRREQYF. The CDR3 region has the DNA TGTGCCAGCAGTTCCGGATCTCGTCGGGAGCAGTACTTC.